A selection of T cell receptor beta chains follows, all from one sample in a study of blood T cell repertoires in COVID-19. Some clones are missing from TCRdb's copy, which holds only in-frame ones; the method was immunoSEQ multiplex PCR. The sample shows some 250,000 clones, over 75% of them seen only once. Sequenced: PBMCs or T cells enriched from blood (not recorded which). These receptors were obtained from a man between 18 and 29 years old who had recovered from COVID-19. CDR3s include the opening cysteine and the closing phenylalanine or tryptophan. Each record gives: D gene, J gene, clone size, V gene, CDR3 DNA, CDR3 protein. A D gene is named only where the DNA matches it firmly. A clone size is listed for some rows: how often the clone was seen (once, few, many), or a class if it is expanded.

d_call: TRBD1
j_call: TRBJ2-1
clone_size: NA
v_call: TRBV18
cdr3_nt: TGTGCCAGCTCACCCCCAGGGGGAGTCTCCTACAATGAGCAGTTCTTC
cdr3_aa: CASSPPGGVSYNEQFF

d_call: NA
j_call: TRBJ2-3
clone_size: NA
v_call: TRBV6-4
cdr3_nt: TGTGCCAGCAGTGACAGGGAGACAGATACGCAGTATTTT
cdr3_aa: CASSDRETDTQYF

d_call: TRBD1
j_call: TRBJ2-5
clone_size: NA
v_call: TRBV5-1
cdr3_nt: TGCGCCAGCACGAGGGGAGGACAGGGGGTTTCAGAGACCCAGTACTTC
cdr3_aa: CASTRGGQGVSETQYF

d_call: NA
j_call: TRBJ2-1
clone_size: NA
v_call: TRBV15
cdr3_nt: TGTGCCACCAGCAGAGATCGCAATGAGCAGTTCTTC
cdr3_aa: CATSRDRNEQFF

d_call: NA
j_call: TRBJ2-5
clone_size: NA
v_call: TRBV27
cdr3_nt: TGTGCCAGCAGTCTCCAGGGGCCTTGGGCCCAGTACTTC
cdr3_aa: CASSLQGPWAQYF

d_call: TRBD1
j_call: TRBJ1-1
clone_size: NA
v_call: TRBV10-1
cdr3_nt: TGCGCCAGCAGTGTGGCAGGGGGGAAGCCTGAAGCTTTCTTT
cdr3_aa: CASSVAGGKPEAFF

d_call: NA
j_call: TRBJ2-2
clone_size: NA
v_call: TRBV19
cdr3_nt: TGTGCCAGTAGTCCGACTAGACGCGCCGGGGAGCTGTTTTTT
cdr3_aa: CASSPTRRAGELFF

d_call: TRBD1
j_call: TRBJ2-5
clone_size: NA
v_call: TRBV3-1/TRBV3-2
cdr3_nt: TGTGCCACCAGCCAGGGGGGACAGGGGAGGGGAGAGACCCAGTACTTC
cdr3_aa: CATSQGGQGRGETQYF

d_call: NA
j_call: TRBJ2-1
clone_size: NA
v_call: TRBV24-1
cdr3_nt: TGTGCCACCAGTGATTTTTCTAGTCTCAATGAGCAGTTCTTC
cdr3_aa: CATSDFSSLNEQFF

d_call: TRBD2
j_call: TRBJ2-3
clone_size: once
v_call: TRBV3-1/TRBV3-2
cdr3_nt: TGTGCCAGCAGCCTGGGACTAGCGGGGAGCACAGATACGCAGTATTTT
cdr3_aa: CASSLGLAGSTDTQYF

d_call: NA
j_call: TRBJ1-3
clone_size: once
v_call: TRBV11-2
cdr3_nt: TGTGCCAGCAGCTTAGATATACAGGCCTCTGGAAACACCATATATTTT
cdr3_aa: CASSLDIQASGNTIYF

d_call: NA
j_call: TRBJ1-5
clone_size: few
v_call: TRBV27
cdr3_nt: TGTGCCAGCAGTTCAGGGGACGGACGCAATCAGCCCCAGCATTTT
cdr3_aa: CASSSGDGRNQPQHF

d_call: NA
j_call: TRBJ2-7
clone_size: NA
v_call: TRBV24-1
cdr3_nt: TGTGCCACCAGTGCCGCGACCACCCTAGGGGCCTACGAGCAGTACTTC
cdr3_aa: CATSAATTLGAYEQYF

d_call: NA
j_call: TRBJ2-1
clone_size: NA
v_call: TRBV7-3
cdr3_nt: TGTGCCAGCAGCTCCCGAAGGGGGAATGAGCAGTTCTTC
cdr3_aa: CASSSRRGNEQFF

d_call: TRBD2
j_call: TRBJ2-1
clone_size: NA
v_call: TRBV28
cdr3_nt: TGTGCCAGCACCATTCCCGGGACTAGCGTTAGCAATGAGCAGTTCTTC
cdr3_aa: CASTIPGTSVSNEQFF

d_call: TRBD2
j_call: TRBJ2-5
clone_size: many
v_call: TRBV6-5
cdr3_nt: TGTGCCAGCAGTTACGGCGGGGGGGCGAGTGAGACCCAGTACTTC
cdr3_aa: CASSYGGGASETQYF

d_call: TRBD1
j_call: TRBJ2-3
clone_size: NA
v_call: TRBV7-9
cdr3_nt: TGTGCCAGCAGCCCCGGGACAGGGGGGACAGATACGCAGTATTTT
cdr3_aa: CASSPGTGGTDTQYF

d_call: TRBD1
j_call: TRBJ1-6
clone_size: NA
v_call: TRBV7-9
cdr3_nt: TGTGCCAGCAGACGTCAGACCCCCGGGACAGCAAGATCCCCCCTCCACTTT
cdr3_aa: CASRRQTPGTARSPLHF

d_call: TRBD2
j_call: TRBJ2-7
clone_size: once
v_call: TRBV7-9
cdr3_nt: TGTGCCAGCAGCCCCAGGACTAGCGGGAGCTCCTACGAGCAGTACTTC
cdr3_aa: CASSPRTSGSSYEQYF

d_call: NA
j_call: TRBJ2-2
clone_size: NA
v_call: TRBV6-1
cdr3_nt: TGTGCCAGCAGTGAAGCTACACGATCGGGGGCCGGGGAGCTGTTTTTT
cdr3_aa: CASSEATRSGAGELFF

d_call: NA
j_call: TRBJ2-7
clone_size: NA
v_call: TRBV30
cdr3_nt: TGTGCCTGGAGTGGTCAAAGTGGAGTACCTTACGAGCAGTACTTC
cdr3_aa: CAWSGQSGVPYEQYF

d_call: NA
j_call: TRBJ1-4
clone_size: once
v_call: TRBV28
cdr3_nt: NA
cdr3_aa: CASSSSTGVTNEKLFF

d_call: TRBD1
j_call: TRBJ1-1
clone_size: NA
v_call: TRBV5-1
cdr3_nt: TGCGCCAGCAGCTTGGACGAGGGGGCGAGAACTGAAGCTTTCTTT
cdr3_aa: CASSLDEGARTEAFF

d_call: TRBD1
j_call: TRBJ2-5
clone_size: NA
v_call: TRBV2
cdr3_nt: TGTGCCAGCAGTGCCGGGACAGTTAGACAAGAGACCCAGTACTTC
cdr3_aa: CASSAGTVRQETQYF

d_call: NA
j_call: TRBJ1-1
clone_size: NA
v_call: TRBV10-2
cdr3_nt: TGCGCCAGTAGACAAAACACTGAAGCTTTCTTT
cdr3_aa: CASRQNTEAFF

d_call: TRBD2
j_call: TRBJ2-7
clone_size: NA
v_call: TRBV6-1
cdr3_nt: TGTGCCAGCAGTGCGGACGGGACTAGCGGGAGCTACGAGCAGTACTTC
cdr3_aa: CASSADGTSGSYEQYF

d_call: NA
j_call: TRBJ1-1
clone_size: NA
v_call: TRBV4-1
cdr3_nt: TGCGCCAGCAGCCAAGAATCCTCGGGGATTGGAGCTTTCTTT
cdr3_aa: CASSQESSGIGAFF

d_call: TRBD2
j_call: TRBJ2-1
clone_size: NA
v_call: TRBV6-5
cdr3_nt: TGTGCCAGCAGTTACTCGAGCGGGACCTACAATGAGCAGTTCTTC
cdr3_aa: CASSYSSGTYNEQFF

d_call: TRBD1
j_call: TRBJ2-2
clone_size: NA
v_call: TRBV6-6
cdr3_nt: TGTGCCAGCAGGGGGGCCCAGGGGGCGATCACCGGGGAGCTGTTTTTT
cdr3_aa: CASRGAQGAITGELFF